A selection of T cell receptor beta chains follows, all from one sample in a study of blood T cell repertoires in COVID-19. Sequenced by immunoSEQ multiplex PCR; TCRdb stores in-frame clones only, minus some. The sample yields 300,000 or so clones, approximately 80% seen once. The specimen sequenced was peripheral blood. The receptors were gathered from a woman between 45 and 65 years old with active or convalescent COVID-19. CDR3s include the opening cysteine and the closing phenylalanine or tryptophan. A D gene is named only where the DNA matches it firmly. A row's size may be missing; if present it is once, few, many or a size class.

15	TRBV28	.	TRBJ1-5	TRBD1	TGTGCCAGCAGTTTCTGGACAGGCTTGGTTCAGCCCCAGCATTTT	CASSFWTGLVQPQHF
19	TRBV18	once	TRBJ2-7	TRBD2	TGTGCCAGCTCACCTTTAGGGACTAGCGGGTTTCTCAGCTCCTACGAGCAGTACTTC	CASSPLGTSGFLSSYEQYF
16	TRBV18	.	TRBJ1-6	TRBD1	TGTGCCAGCTCGCTCCGCCTTTATACAGGGGAGTCACCCCTCCACTTT	CASSLRLYTGESPLHF
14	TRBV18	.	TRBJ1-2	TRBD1	TGTGCCAGCTCTCCTACAGGACAGGTTTTTGGCTACACCTTC	CASSPTGQVFGYTF
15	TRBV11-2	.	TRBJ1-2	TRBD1	TGTGCCAGCAGCTTAGACTGGGACAGGGTACGGGGCTACACCTTC	CASSLDWDRVRGYTF
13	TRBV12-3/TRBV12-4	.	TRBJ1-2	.	TGTGCCAGCAGCCCCGTGGGGGGTTCCAGCTACACCTTC	CASSPVGGSSYTF
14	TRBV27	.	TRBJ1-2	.	TGTGCCAGCAGTTTGTCCCGGGACACATATGGCTACACCTTC	CASSLSRDTYGYTF
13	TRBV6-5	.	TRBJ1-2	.	TGTGCCAGCACCCCCAGGGGAAACTATGGCTACACCTTC	CASTPRGNYGYTF
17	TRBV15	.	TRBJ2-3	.	TGTGCCACCAGCGACCCAAGAGGCGTTACTAGCACAGATACGCAGTATTTT	CATSDPRGVTSTDTQYF
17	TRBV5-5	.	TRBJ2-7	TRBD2	TGTGCCAGCAGCTTGCAAGTGACTAGCGGGAGGGATTACGAGCAGTACTTC	CASSLQVTSGRDYEQYF
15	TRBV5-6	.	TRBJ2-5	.	TGTGCCAGCAGCTTGCTGGTGGCAGTGCCAGAGACCCAGTACTTC	CASSLLVAVPETQYF
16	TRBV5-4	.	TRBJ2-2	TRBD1	TGTGCCAGCAGCCTAATAGGACAGGGTCGCACCGGGGAGCTGTTTTTT	CASSLIGQGRTGELFF
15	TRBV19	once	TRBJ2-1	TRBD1	TGTGCCAGTAGTCCGCGGACAGGGAGGAGCAATGAGCAGTTCTTC	CASSPRTGRSNEQFF
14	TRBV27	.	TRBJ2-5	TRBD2	TGTGCCAGTGCTAGCGGGAGGGCCTGGGAGACCCAGTACTTC	CASASGRAWETQYF
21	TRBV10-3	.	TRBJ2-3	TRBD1	TGTGCCATCAGTGAGTGCGGGTTACGCCCGTGCTTGACAGGGGGCACAGATACGCAGTATTTT	CAISECGLRPCLTGGTDTQYF
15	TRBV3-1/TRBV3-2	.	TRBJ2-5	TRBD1	TGTGCCGGCAGCCAAGATCTGGACAGGGGTAAGACCCAGTACTTC	CAGSQDLDRGKTQYF
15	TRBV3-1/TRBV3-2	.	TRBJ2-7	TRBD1	TGTGCCAGCAGCCATGCCGGGACAGCACAGTACGAGCAGTACTTC	CASSHAGTAQYEQYF
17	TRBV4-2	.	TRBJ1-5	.	TGTGCCAGCAGCCAAGAGGCGGGGGCTGGAGGCAATCAGCCCCAGCATTTT	CASSQEAGAGGNQPQHF
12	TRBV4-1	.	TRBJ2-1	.	TGCGCCAGCAGTCTGACGGGTTCTGAGCAGTTCTTC	CASSLTGSEQFF
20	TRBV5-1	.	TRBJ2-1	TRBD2	TGCGCCAGCACCCTCCGTGGGGGGACTAGCGGGACCCACTGGGCCAATGAGCAGTTCTTC	CASTLRGGTSGTHWANEQFF
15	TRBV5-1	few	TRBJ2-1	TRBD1	TGCGCCAGCAGGGAGACAGGGGTCCACTACAATGAGCAGTTCTTC	CASRETGVHYNEQFF
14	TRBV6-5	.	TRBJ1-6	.	TGTGCCAGCAGTTACGGGGCAGGGAACTCACCCCTCCACTTT	CASSYGAGNSPLHF
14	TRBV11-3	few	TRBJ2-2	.	TGTGCCAGCAGCTTAGGAGGCGTGGGCGGGGAGCTGTTTTTT	CASSLGGVGGELFF
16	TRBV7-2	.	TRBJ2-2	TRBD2	TGTGCCAGCAGCTCATCTAGCGGACTGAACACCGGGGAGCTGTTTTTT	CASSSSSGLNTGELFF
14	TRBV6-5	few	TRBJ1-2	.	TGTGCCAGCAGCCGAAGGAGAAACTACTATGGCTACACCTTC	CASSRRRNYYGYTF
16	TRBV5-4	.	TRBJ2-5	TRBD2	TGTGCCAGCAGCCAACTAGCGGGAGGGCTAGAAGAGACCCAGTACTTC	CASSQLAGGLEETQYF
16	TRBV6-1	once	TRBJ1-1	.	TGTGCCAGCAGTGAACCCCTATTGTTTGTGAACACTGAAGCTTTCTTT	CASSEPLLFVNTEAFF
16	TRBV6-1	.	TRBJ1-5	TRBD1	TGTGCCAGCAGTGCCTTCTTTACAGGGGGCAATCAGCCCCAGCATTTT	CASSAFFTGGNQPQHF
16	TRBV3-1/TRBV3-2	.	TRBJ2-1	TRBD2	TGTGCCAGCAGCCGGACTAGCGGGAGTTTTCTCTATGAGCAGTTCTTC	CASSRTSGSFLYEQFF
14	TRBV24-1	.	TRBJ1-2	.	TGTGCCACGGGAGGGGGAGGGCCTGCCTATGGCTACACCTTC	CATGGGGPAYGYTF
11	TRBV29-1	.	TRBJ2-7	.	TGCAGCGTGTACAGGGACTACGAGCAGTACTTC	CSVYRDYEQYF
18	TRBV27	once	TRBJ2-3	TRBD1	TGTGCCAGCAGCCATCGGACAGGGGACTATTCTAGCACAGATACGCAGTATTTT	CASSHRTGDYSSTDTQYF